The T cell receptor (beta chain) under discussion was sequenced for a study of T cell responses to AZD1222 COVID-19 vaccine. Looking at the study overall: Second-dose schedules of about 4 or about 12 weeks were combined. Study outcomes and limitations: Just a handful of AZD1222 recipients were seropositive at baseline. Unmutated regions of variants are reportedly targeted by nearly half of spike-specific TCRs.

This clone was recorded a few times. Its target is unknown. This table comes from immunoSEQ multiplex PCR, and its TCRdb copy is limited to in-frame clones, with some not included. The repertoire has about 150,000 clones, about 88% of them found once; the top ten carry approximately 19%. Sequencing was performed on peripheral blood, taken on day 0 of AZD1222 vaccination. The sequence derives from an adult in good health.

The CDR3 loop reads CASSQEGGEPVLGGYTF. CDR3 in DNA: TGCGCCAGCAGCCAAGAAGGGGGCGAACCTGTTTTGGGTGGCTACACCTTC. The rearrangement joins TRBV4-3 to TRBJ1-2, with 7 bases that match TRBD1. The CDR3 runs to 17 residues. The V and J ends lost 0 bases and 7 bases, in that order; junction bases with no gene match: 14. CDR1 and CDR2 from the germline V gene are LGHNA and YSLEER.